This record covers a single T cell receptor beta chain. CDR3 length: 14 residues. Trimming took off 2 bases at V and 4 bases at J, with 11 bases between the two ends. Germline CDR1 is DFQATT and CDR2 is SNEGSKA (reference sequence). cDNA molecules, individually, were tagged with unique molecular identifiers. TCRdb redid the calling of the 5' RACE reads with MiXCR, one entry per CDR3 protein. The sample has more than 50,000 distinct CDR3 sequences; approximately 12% are singletons. The sample comes from a study of early T cells in non-severe SARS-CoV-2 infection. Study in general: Chains were unpaired, as sequencing was done on bulk RNA from unsorted whole blood.

The starting material was whole blood, obtained at baseline. This sequence originates from an adult who was a healthcare worker with PCR-confirmed SARS-CoV-2 infection or an uninfected control (not recorded which). This sequence joins TRBV20-1 and TRBJ1-4, with D possibly being TRBD1 (5 bases). The CDR3, as DNA: TGCAGTGCTAGAAGGGGCGCGGGTAATGAAAAACTGTTTTTT. This sequence encodes CSARRGAGNEKLFF.